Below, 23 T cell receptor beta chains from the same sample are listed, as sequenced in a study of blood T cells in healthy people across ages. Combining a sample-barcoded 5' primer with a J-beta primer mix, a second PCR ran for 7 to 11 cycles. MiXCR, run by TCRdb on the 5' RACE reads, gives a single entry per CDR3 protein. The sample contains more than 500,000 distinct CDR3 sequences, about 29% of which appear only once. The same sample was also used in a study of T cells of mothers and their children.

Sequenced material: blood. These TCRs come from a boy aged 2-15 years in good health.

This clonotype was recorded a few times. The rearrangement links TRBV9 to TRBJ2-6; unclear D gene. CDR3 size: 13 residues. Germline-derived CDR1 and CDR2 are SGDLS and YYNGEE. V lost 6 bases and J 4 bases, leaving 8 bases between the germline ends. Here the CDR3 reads CASIHPGANVLTF. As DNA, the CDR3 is TGTGCCAGCATTCACCCGGGGGCCAACGTCCTGACTTTC.

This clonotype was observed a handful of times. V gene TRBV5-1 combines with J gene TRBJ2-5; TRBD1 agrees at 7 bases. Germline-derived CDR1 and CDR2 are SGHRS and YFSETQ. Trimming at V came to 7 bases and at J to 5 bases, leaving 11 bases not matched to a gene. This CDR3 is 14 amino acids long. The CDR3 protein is CASGLGTVGETQYF. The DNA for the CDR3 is TGCGCCAGCGGGCTCGGGACAGTGGGCGAGACCCAGTACTTC.

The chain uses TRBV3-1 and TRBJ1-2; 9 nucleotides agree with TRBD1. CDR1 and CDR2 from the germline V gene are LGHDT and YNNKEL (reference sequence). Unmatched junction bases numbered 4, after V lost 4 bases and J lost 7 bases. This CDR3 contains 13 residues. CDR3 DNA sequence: TGTGCCAGCAGCCTACAGGGGGCACGTGGCTACACCTTC. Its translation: CASSLQGARGYTF.

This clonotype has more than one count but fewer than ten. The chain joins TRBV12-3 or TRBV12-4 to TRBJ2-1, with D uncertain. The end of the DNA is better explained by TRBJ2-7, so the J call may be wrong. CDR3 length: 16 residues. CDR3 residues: CASSLGSLPLIYEQYF. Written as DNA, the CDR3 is TGTGCCAGCAGTTTAGGGTCCCTCCCACTTATCTACGAGCAGTACTTC.

As DNA, the CDR3 is TGTGCCAGCAGCTTGGCCGGGACAGGGGGCGGCACCGGGGAGCTGTTTTTT. Translating it yields CASSLAGTGGGTGELFF. This chain uses TRBV5-5 with TRBJ2-2, with 12 bases identical to TRBD1. The CDR3 sequence is 17 residues long. Germline lookup yields CDR1 SGHKS and CDR2 YYEKEE (reference sequence). The ends lost 0 bases at V and 4 bases at J; junction bases unmatched: 4. Full variable domain (remainder filled in from reference TRBV5-5 and TRBJ2-2): DAGVTQSPTHLIKTRGQQVTLRCSPISGHKSVSWYQQVLGQGPQFIFQYYEKEERGRGNFPDRFSARQFPNYSSELNVNALLLGDSALYLCASSLAGTGGGTGELFFGEGSRLTVL.

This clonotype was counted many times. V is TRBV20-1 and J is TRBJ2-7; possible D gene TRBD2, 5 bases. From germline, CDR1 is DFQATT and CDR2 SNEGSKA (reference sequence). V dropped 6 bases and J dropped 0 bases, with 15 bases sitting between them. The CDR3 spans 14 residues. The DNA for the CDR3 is TGCAGTGCGAGCGGAACGAGTACCTCCTACGAGCAGTACTTC. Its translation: CSASGTSTSYEQYF.

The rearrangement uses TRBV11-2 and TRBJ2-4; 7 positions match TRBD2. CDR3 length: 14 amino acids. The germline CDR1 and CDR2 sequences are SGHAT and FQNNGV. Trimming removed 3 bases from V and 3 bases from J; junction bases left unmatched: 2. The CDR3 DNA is TGTGCCAGCAGCTTGCGGGAGAGCAAAAACATTCAGTACTTC. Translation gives CASSLRESKNIQYF.

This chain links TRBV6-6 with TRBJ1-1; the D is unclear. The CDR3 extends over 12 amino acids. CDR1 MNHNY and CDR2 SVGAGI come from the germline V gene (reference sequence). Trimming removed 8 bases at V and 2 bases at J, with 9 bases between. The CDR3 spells CASGRDNTEAFF. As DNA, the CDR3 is TGTGCCAGCGGGAGGGATAACACTGAAGCTTTCTTT.

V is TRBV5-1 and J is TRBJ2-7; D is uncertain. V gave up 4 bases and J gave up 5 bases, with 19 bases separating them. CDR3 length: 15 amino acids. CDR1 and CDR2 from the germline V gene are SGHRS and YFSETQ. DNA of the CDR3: TGCGCCAGCAGCCCTTTTCTGATAGCTCGGCACGAGCAGTACTTC. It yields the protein CASSPFLIARHEQYF. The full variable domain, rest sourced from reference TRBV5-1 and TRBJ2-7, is KAGVTQTPRYLIKTRGQQVTLSCSPISGHRSVSWYQQTPGQGLQFLFEYFSETQRNKGNFPGRFSGRQFSNSRSEMNVSTLELGDSALYLCASSPFLIARHEQYFGPGTRLTVT.

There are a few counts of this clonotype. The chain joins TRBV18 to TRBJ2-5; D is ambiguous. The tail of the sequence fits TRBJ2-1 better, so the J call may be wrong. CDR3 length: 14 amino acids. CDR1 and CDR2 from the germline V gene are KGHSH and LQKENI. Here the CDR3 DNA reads TGTGCCAGCTCACCACCGGGCTATACCCATGAGCAGTTCTTC. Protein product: CASSPPGYTHEQFF.

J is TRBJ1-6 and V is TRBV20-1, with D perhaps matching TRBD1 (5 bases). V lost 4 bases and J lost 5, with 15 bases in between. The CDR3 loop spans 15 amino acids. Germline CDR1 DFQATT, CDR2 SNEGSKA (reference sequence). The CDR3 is CSATFSGDHNSPLHF. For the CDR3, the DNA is TGCAGTGCTACCTTTTCTGGGGACCATAATTCACCCCTCCACTTT.

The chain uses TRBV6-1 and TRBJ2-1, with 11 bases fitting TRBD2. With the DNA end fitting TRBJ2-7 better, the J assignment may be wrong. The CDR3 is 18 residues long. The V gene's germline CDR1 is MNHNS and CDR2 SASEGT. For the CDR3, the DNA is TGTGCCAGCAGTGTCCGCCCCTATACTAGCGGGAGTTCCTACGAGCAGTACTTC. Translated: CASSVRPYTSGSSYEQYF.

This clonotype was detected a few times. This CDR3 is CASKAGDNTGELFF. DNA for the CDR3: TGTGCCAGTAAAGCGGGAGATAACACCGGGGAGCTGTTTTTT. This chain connects TRBV6-4 to TRBJ2-2; 8 bases match TRBD2. The CDR3 totals 14 residues. CDR1 is MRHNA, CDR2 SNTAGT, per germline. The J segment lost 2 bases and the V segment lost 9 bases, leaving 5 bases of the junction unmatched.

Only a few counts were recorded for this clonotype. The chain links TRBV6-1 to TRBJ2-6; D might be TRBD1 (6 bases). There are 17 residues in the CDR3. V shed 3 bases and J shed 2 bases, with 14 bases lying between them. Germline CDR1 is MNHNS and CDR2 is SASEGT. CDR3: CASSDQPPGAGANVLTF. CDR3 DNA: TGTGCCAGCAGTGACCAACCCCCAGGGGCTGGGGCCAACGTCCTGACTTTC.

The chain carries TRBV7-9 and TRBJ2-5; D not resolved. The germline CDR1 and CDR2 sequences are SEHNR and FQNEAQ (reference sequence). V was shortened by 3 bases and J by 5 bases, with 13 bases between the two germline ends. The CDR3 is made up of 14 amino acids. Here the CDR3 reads CASSFGSAEETQYF. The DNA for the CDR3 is TGTGCCAGCAGCTTCGGGTCGGCGGAGGAGACCCAGTACTTC.

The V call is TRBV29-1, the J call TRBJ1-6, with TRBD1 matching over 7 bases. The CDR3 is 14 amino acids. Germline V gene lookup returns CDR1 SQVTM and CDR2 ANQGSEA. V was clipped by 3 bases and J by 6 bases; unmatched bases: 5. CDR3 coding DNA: TGCAGCGTTGAGGGGCAGGGGGTTAATTCACCCCTCCACTTT. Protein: CSVEGQGVNSPLHF.

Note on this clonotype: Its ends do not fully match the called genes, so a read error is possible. In DNA, the CDR3 is TGTGCCAGCACCAGACTAGCGGGGGAGGGAACAGATACGAAGTATTTT. Its translation is CASTRLAGEGTDTKYF. The chain employs TRBV6-1 and TRBJ2-3; 12 positions agree with TRBD2. The CDR3 extends over 16 amino acids. CDR1 is MNHNS and CDR2 is SASEGT in the germline V gene.

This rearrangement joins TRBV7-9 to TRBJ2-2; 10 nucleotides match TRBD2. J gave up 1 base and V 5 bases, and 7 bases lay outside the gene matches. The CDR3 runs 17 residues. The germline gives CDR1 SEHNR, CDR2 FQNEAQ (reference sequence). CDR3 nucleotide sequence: TGTGCCAGCAGCACGCTACGGACTAGCGGGAACACCGGGGAGCTGTTTTTT. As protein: CASSTLRTSGNTGELFF.

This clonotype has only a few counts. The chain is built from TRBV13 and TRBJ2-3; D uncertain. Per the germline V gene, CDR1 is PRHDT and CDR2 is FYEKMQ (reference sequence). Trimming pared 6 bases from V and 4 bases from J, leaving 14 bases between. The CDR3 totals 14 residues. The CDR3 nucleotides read TGTGCCAGCAGTCTCGTAGCCACCCCAGATACGCAGTATTTT. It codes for CASSLVATPDTQYF.

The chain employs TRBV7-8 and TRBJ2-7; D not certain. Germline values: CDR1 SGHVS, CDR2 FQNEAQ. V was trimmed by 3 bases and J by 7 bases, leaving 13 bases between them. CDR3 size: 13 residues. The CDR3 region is CASSFAVLGEQYF. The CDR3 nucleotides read TGTGCCAGCAGCTTCGCGGTCTTGGGTGAGCAGTACTTC.

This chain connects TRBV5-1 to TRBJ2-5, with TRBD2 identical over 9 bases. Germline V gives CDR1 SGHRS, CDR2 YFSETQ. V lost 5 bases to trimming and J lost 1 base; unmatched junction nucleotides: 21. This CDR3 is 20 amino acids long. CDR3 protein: CASSLTTRAGGLGAQETQYF. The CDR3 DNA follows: TGCGCCAGCAGTTTGACGACTAGAGCGGGAGGACTTGGGGCCCAAGAGACCCAGTACTTC.

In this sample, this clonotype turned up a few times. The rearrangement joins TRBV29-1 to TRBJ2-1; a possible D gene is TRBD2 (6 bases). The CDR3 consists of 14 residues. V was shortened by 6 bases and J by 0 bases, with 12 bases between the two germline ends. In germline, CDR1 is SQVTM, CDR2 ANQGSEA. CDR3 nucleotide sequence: TGCAGCGTCCAGCGGGTCCTCTCCTACAATGAGCAGTTCTTC. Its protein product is CSVQRVLSYNEQFF.

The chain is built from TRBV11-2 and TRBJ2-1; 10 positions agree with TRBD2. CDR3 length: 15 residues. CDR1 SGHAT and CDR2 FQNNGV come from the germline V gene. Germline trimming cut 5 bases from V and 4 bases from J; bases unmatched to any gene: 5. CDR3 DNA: TGTGCCAGCAGCGAGAGCGGGAGGGAATACAATGAGCAGTTCTTC. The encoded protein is CASSESGREYNEQFF.